This entry concerns a single T cell receptor beta chain. Germline CDR1 SGHRS, CDR2 YFSETQ. The CDR3 extends over 16 amino acids. Trimming pared 2 bases from V and 0 bases from J, leaving 13 bases between. The sample originates from a study of T cell changes during pregnancy in multiple sclerosis. Here immunoSEQ multiplex PCR was the method, and the copy in TCRdb shows in-frame clones only, minus some. Of about 94,000 clones in the sample, approximately 94% were seen once. This chain connects TRBV5-1 to TRBJ2-3; D uncertain. The material was peripheral blood, obtained in the third trimester of pregnancy. The receptor's source is a female donor with multiple sclerosis, enrolled in a pregnancy study. CDR3 nucleotide sequence: TGCGCCAGCAGCTTCCGTAGAGCCACTAGCACAGATACGCAGTATTTT. Amino acids: CASSFRRATSTDTQYF.